This is a list of T cell receptor beta chains from one sample in a study of early T cells in non-severe SARS-CoV-2 infection. TCRdb used MiXCR to reprocess the 5' RACE reads, holding one entry per CDR3 protein. There are some 54,000 distinct CDR3 sequences in the sample; 8.5% to 10% occur only once, and under 9% lies in the top ten. What was sequenced was whole blood. The receptors come from an adult who was a healthcare worker with PCR-confirmed SARS-CoV-2 infection or an uninfected control (not recorded which). Both conserved end residues are part of each CDR3. The D gene is left open where the match is weak. Not every row has a clone size; where given, it reads once, few, many or a size class.

size	D	V	J	CDR3	DNA
many	NA	TRBV12-3/TRBV12-4	TRBJ2-7	CASSLAARFPYEQYF	TGTGCCAGCAGTTTAGCGGCTAGATTCCCCTACGAGCAGTACTTC
many	TRBD1	TRBV7-2	TRBJ1-1	CASSLDPPGQGVSSTEAFF	TGTGCCAGCAGCTTAGACCCTCCGGGACAGGGGGTATCTAGCACTGAAGCTTTCTTT
many	NA	TRBV6-6	TRBJ2-3	CASSRQDTQYF	TGTGCCAGCAGCCGGCAAGATACGCAGTATTTT
NA	TRBD1	TRBV6-2/TRBV6-3	TRBJ2-6	CASSTGDSLSSGANVLTF	TGTGCCAGCAGTACTGGGGACAGCCTCAGCTCTGGGGCCAACGTCCTGACTTTC
few	NA	TRBV27	TRBJ1-1	CASSSTLPGTEAFF	TGTGCCAGCAGTTCCACCCTACCCGGGACGGAAGCTTTCTTT
many	NA	TRBV5-1	TRBJ2-1	CASSRPVAASYNEQFF	TGCGCCAGCAGCCGCCCCGTAGCGGCCTCCTACAATGAGCAGTTCTTC
NA	NA	TRBV5-1	TRBJ2-1	CASSFGLFYNEQFF	TGCGCCAGCAGCTTCGGACTATTCTACAATGAGCAGTTCTTC
many	NA	TRBV6-2/TRBV6-3	TRBJ1-2	CASSEPNQYGYTF	TGTGCCAGCAGCGAACCTAACCAGTATGGCTACACCTTC
NA	TRBD2	TRBV11-1	TRBJ2-7	CASSSGHGTSGISYEQYF	TGTGCCAGCAGCTCGGGACACGGGACTAGCGGGATATCCTACGAGCAGTACTTC
many	TRBD2	TRBV7-9	TRBJ2-7	CASSPPLAGYEQYF	TGTGCCAGCAGCCCCCCGCTAGCGGGTTACGAGCAGTACTTC
many	TRBD1	TRBV6-5	TRBJ1-4	CASSYSGQGGKLFF	TGTGCCAGCAGTTACTCGGGACAGGGTGGAAAACTGTTTTTT
many	NA	TRBV30	TRBJ2-3	CAWTLDARDTQYF	TGTGCCTGGACCCTGGACGCTCGCGATACGCAGTATTTT
many	NA	TRBV6-2/TRBV6-3	TRBJ1-5	CASGATDNQPQHF	TGTGCCAGCGGCGCCACAGACAATCAGCCCCAGCATTTT
many	NA	TRBV12-3/TRBV12-4	TRBJ2-1	CASIPRGLYGSYNEQFF	TGTGCCAGCATCCCCCGAGGACTTTACGGCTCCTACAATGAGCAGTTCTTC
many	TRBD2	TRBV7-2	TRBJ2-7	CASSPPGLAVSSYEQYF	TGTGCCAGCAGCCCACCGGGACTAGCGGTTAGCTCCTACGAGCAGTACTTC
medium-sized	NA	TRBV29-1	TRBJ2-1	CSGTTRLGTDEQFF	TGCAGCGGTACAACCCGACTTGGGACGGATGAGCAGTTCTTC
many	NA	TRBV2	TRBJ2-1	CASTKGQTGEQFF	TGTGCCAGCACCAAGGGGCAGACGGGAGAGCAGTTCTTC
many	NA	TRBV7-7	TRBJ2-2	CASRMDPHTGELFF	TGTGCTAGCAGGATGGACCCGCACACCGGGGAGCTGTTTTTT
many	TRBD2	TRBV12-3/TRBV12-4	TRBJ2-1	CASSPTGTSGYNEQFF	TGTGCCAGCAGCCCTACCGGGACTAGCGGATACAATGAGCAGTTCTTC
few	NA	TRBV7-6	TRBJ1-1	CASSLEGSQNTEAFF	TGTGCCAGCAGCTTAGAGGGCAGCCAGAACACTGAAGCTTTCTTT
few	NA	TRBV9	TRBJ2-3	CASSEGGTDTQYF	TGTGCCAGCAGCGAGGGAGGCACAGATACGCAGTATTTT
many	NA	TRBV20-1	TRBJ2-5	CSARGYRELQETQYF	TGCAGTGCTAGAGGATACAGGGAATTGCAAGAGACCCAGTACTTC
many	NA	TRBV6-2/TRBV6-3	TRBJ2-3	CASSYSFQGGTDTQYF	TGTGCCAGCAGTTACTCGTTCCAGGGTGGCACAGATACGCAGTATTTT
few	TRBD1	TRBV6-5	TRBJ1-4	CASSSRDRGYEKLFF	TGTGCCAGCAGTAGCCGGGACAGGGGGTATGAAAAACTGTTTTTT
NA	NA	TRBV7-7	TRBJ2-1	CASSLESVQKGDEQFF	TGTGCTAGCAGCTTAGAAAGCGTGCAGAAGGGGGATGAGCAGTTCTTC
NA	TRBD1	TRBV2	TRBJ1-5	CASSRQGGDQPQHF	TGTGCCAGCAGTAGACAGGGGGGCGATCAGCCCCAGCATTTT